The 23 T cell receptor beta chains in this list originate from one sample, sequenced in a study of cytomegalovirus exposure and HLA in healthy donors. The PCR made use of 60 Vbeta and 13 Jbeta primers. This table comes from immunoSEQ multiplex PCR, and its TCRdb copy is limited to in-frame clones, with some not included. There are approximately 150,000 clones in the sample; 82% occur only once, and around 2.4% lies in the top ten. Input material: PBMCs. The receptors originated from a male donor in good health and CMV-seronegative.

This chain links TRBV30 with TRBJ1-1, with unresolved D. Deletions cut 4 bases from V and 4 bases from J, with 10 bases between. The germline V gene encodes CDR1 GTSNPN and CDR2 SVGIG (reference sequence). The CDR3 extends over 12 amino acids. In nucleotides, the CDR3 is TGTGCCTGGAACTGGTTGCGCACTGAAGCTTTCTTT. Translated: CAWNWLRTEAFF.

CDR3 protein: CASSVRPTGELFF. In DNA, the CDR3 is TGCGCCAGCAGTGTCAGGCCCACCGGGGAGCTGTTTTTT. The chain links TRBV4-3 to TRBJ2-2; D ambiguous. Germline CDR1 reads LGHNA; CDR2 reads YSLEER. The V gene lost 6 bases and the J gene lost 4 bases, with 9 bases spanning the gap. The CDR3 extends over 13 amino acids.

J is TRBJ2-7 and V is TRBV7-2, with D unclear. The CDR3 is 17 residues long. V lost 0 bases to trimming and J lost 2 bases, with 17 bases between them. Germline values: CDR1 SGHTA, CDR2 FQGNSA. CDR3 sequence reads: CASSLAISGIPAYEQYF. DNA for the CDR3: TGTGCCAGCAGCTTAGCAATCTCCGGTATACCTGCCTACGAGCAGTACTTC.

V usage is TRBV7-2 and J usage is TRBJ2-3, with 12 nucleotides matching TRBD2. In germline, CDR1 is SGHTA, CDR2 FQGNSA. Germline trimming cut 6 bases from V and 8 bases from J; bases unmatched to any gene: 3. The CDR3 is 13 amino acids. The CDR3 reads CASRQLAGGTQYF. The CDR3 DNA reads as TGTGCCAGCAGACAACTAGCGGGAGGTACGCAGTATTTT.

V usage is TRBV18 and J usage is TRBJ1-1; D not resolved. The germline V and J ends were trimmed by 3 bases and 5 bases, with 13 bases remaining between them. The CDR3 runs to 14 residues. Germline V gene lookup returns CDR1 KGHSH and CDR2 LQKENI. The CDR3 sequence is CASSPDWGSTEAFF. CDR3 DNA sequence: TGTGCCAGCTCACCGGACTGGGGATCGACTGAAGCTTTCTTT.

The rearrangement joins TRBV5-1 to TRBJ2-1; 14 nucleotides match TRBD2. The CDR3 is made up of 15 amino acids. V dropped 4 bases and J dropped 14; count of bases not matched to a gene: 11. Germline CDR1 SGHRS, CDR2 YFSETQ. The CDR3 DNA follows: TGCGCCAGCAGCGCGGCCGGGACTAGCGGGAGAGGAAAGTTCTTC. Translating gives CASSAAGTSGRGKFF.

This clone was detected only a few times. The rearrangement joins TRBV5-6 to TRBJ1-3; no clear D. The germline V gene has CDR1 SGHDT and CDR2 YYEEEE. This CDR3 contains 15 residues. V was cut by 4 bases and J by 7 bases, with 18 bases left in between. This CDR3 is CASSPLGGPRNTIYF. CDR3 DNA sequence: TGTGCCAGCAGCCCATTGGGCGGGCCCCGGAACACCATATATTTT.

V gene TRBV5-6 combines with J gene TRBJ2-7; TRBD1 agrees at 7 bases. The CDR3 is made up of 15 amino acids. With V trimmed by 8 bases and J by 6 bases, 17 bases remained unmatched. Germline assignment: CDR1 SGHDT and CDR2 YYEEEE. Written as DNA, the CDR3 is TGTGCCAGTCACCGATTTGACAGGGCTCTTCGCGAGCAGTACTTC. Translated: CASHRFDRALREQYF.

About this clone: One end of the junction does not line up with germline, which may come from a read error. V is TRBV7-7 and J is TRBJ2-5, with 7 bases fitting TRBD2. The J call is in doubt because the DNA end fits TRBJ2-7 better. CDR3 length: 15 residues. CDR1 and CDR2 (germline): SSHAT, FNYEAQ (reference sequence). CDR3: CASSSGTSAFHEQYF. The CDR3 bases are TGTGCTAGCAGCTCCGGAACTAGCGCCTTTCACGAGCAGTACTTC.

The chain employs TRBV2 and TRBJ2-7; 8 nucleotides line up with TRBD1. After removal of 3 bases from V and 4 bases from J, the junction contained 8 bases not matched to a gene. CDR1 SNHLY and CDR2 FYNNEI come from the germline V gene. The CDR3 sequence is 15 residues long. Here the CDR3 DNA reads TGTGCCAGCAGTGAGTTGGGGGACAGGTTTTACGAGCAGTACTTC. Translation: CASSELGDRFYEQYF. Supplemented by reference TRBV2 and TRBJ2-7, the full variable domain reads EPEVTQTPSHQVTQMGQEVILRCVPISNHLYFYWYRQILGQKVEFLVSFYNNEISEKSEIFDDQFSVERPDGSNFTLKIRSTKLEDSAMYFCASSELGDRFYEQYFGPGTRLTVT.

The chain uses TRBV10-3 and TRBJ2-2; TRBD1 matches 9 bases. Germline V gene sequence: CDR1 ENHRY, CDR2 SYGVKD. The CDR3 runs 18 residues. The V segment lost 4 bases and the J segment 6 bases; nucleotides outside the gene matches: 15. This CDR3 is CAISVRTGEVSNAGELFF. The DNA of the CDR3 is TGTGCCATCAGTGTCCGGACAGGGGAAGTCTCTAATGCCGGGGAGCTGTTTTTT.

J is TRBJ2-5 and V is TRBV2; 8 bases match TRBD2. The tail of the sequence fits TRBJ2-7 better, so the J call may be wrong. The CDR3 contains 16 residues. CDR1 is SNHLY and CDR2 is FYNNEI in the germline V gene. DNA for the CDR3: TGTGCCAGCAGCGATATCCTTAGCGGGACCCACTACGAGCAGTACTTC. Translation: CASSDILSGTHYEQYF.

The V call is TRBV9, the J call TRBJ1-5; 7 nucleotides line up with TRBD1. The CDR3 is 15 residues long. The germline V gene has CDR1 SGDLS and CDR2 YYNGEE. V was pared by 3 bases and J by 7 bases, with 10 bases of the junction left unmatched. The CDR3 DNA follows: TGTGCCAGCAGCGGAGGACAGGATGTCAGGCAGCCCCAGCATTTT. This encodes CASSGGQDVRQPQHF. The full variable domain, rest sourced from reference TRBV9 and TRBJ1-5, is DSGVTQTPKHLITATGQRVTLRCSPRSGDLSVYWYQQSLDQGLQFLIQYYNGEERAKGNILERFSAQQFPDLHSELNLSSLELGDSALYFCASSGGQDVRQPQHFGDGTRLSIL.

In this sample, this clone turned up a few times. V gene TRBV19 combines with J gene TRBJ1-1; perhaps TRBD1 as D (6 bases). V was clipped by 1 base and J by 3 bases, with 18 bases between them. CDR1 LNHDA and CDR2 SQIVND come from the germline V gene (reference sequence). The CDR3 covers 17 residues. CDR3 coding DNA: TGTGCCAGTAGTATAGGAGGGGGAAAATTACGGGACACTGAAGCTTTCTTT. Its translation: CASSIGGGKLRDTEAFF. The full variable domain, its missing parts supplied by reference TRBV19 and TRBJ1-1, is DGGITQSPKYLFRKEGQNVTLSCEQNLNHDAMYWYRQDPGQGLRLIYYSQIVNDFQKGDIAEGYSVSREKKESFPLTVTSAQKNPTAFYLCASSIGGGKLRDTEAFFGQGTRLTVV.

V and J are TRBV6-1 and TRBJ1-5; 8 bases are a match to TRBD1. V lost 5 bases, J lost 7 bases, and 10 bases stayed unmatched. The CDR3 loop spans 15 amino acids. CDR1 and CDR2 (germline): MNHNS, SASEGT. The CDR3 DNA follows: TGTGCCAGCAGTCAGACACAGGGGGTACAGCAGCCCCAGCATTTT. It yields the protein CASSQTQGVQQPQHF.

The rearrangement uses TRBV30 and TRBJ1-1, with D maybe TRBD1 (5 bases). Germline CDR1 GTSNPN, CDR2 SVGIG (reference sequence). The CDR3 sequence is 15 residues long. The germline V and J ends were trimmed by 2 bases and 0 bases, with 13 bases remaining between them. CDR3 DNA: TGTGCCTGGAGTCACCCCGACAGACTGAACACTGAAGCTTTCTTT. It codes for CAWSHPDRLNTEAFF.

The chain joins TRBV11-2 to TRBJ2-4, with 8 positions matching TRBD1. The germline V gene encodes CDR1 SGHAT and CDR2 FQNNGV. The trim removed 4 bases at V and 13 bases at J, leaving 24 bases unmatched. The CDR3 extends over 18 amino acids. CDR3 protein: CASSSSLRTGTGWARQYF. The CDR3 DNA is TGTGCCAGCAGCTCAAGCCTCAGGACAGGGACGGGGTGGGCCAGGCAGTACTTC.

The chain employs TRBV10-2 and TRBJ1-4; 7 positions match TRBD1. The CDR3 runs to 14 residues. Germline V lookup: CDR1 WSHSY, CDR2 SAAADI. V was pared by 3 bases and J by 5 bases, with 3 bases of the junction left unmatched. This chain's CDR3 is CASSEAGGNEKLFF. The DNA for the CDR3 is TGCGCCAGCAGTGAAGCAGGGGGAAATGAAAAACTGTTTTTT.

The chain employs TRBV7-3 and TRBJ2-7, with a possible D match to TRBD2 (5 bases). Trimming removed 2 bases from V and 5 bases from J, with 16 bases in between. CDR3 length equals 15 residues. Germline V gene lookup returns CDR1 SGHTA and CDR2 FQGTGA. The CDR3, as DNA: TGTGCCAGCAGCTTACGTATCGGGATGAGCGACGAGCAGTACTTC. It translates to CASSLRIGMSDEQYF.

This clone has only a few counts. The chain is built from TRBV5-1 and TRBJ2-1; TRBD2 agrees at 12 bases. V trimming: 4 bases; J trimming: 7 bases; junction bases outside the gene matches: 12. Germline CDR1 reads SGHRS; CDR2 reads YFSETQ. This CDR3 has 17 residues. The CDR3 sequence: CASSPKLAGGPLNEQFF. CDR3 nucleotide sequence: TGCGCCAGCAGCCCTAAACTAGCGGGGGGCCCGTTAAATGAGCAGTTCTTC.

In DNA form, the CDR3 reads TGTGCCAGCAGTCCCGGGACTAGCGCCTTCACAGATACGCAGTATTTT. Translation gives CASSPGTSAFTDTQYF. This chain links TRBV27 with TRBJ2-3, with 10 nucleotides matching TRBD2. The CDR3 loop spans 16 amino acids. Germline V lookup: CDR1 MNHEY, CDR2 SMNVEV (reference sequence). The V segment lost 5 bases and the J segment 2 bases; nucleotides outside the gene matches: 7.

The CDR3 DNA reads TGCAGCGTGGGGACACTTGCAACTAATGAAAAACTGTTTTTT. Its protein is CSVGTLATNEKLFF. The V and J genes are TRBV29-1 and TRBJ1-4; perhaps TRBD1 as D (6 bases). The CDR3 contains 14 residues. The V end was cut by 6 bases, the J end by 0 bases, with 11 bases between. Per germline, CDR1 SQVTM and CDR2 ANQGSEA.

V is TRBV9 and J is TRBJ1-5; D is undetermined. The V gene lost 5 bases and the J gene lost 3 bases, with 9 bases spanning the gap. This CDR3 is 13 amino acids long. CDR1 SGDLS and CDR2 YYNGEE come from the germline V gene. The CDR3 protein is CASRSPVNQPQHF. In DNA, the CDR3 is TGTGCCAGCAGATCGCCGGTCAATCAGCCCCAGCATTTT. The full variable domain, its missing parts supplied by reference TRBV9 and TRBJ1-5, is DSGVTQTPKHLITATGQRVTLRCSPRSGDLSVYWYQQSLDQGLQFLIQYYNGEERAKGNILERFSAQQFPDLHSELNLSSLELGDSALYFCASRSPVNQPQHFGDGTRLSIL.